A selection of T cell receptor beta chains follows, all from one sample in a study of OX40 agonist ivuxolimab in advanced cancers. The repertoire was sequenced with immunoSEQ multiplex PCR; TCRdb's copy has only in-frame clones and lacks some. The table shows 75,000 to 100,000 clones, with roughly 90% occurring only once. The source was CD4+ or CD8+ T cells sorted from blood, collected in a trial of the OX40 agonist ivuxolimab. These receptors came from an adult with an advanced solid tumor such as melanoma, head and neck, liver or kidney cancer. CDR3s include the opening cysteine and the closing phenylalanine or tryptophan. The D gene is left open where the match is weak. Clone size appears in some rows only: once, few, many, or a class for an expanded clone.

.	TRBV2	.	TRBJ1-1	CASSELGGQGTEAFF	TGTGCCAGCAGTGAACTTGGGGGGCAAGGCACTGAAGCTTTCTTT
.	TRBV5-4	.	TRBJ1-2	CASSLAANANYGYTF	TGTGCCAGCAGCTTGGCGGCCAATGCTAACTATGGCTACACCTTC
.	TRBV6-1	.	TRBJ1-2	CASSQTAYGYTF	TGTGCCAGCAGTCAGACGGCCTATGGCTACACCTTC
once	TRBV7-2	.	TRBJ2-3	CASSLLTDTQYF	TGTGCCAGCAGCTTACTCACAGATACGCAGTATTTT
.	TRBV28	.	TRBJ2-2	CASSFLEDTGELFF	TGTGCCAGCAGTTTTTTGGAGGACACCGGGGAGCTGTTTTTT
.	TRBV7-2	.	TRBJ2-7	CASSRRGRYEQYF	TGTGCCAGCAGCCGCCGCGGGCGATACGAGCAGTACTTC
once	TRBV15	.	TRBJ1-2	CATSNNRVPGGYTF	TGTGCCACCAGCAACAACAGGGTTCCAGGTGGCTACACCTTC
.	TRBV5-5	TRBD2	TRBJ2-1	CASSLILAGYNEQFF	TGTGCCAGCAGCTTGATCCTAGCGGGTTACAATGAGCAGTTCTTC
.	TRBV7-8	TRBD1	TRBJ1-5	CASSKTGDTQPQHF	TGTGCCAGCAGCAAGACAGGGGATACTCAGCCCCAGCATTTT
.	TRBV18	.	TRBJ2-7	CASSLTGERGYEQYF	TGTGCCAGCTCACTGACGGGAGAACGGGGCTACGAGCAGTACTTC
.	TRBV13	TRBD1	TRBJ2-5	CASKKLGQGFETQYF	TGTGCCAGTAAAAAGTTGGGACAGGGTTTCGAGACCCAGTACTTC
.	TRBV7-9	.	TRBJ1-2	CASSLVASTAHGGYTF	TGTGCCAGCAGCTTAGTGGCGAGCACGGCGCACGGTGGCTACACCTTC
once	TRBV25-1	.	TRBJ1-4	CASSELKGTNEKLFF	TGTGCCAGCAGTGAATTGAAGGGGACTAATGAAAAACTGTTTTTT